This T cell receptor beta chain was sequenced in a study of blood T cell repertoires in COVID-19. The germline CDR1 and CDR2 sequences are LGHNA and YSLEER. There are 15 residues in the CDR3. The trim removed 4 bases at V and 4 bases at J, leaving 9 bases unmatched. Living in roughly 25 US areas, the participants were between about 18 and 90 years of age. The table came from immunoSEQ multiplex PCR; TCRdb's copy has only in-frame clones and leaves some out. The sample comprises fewer than 350,000 clones, approximately 91% of which are singletons, and 1.5% to 2% rests with the top ten. Only one count was recorded for this clone.

The material sequenced was PBMCs or T cells enriched from blood (not recorded which). The clonotype was recovered from a woman aged 40 to 50 who had recovered from COVID-19. This chain links TRBV4-3 with TRBJ1-2; 7 bases are shared with TRBD1. CDR3 protein: CASSPGTGVAYGYTF. In DNA form, the CDR3 reads TGCGCCAGCAGCCCCGGTACAGGGGTGGCCTATGGCTACACCTTC.